Shown below are 15 T cell receptor beta chains from a single sample sequenced in a study of T cell responses to AZD1222 COVID-19 vaccine. TCRdb's table, derived via immunoSEQ multiplex PCR, lists solely in-frame clones and lacks some. The data show around 200,000 clones, with around 94% seen just once and 1.5% to 2% held by the top ten. The material was peripheral blood, obtained 28 days after the second AZD1222 dose. The receptor set was obtained from an adult who received the AZD1222 COVID-19 vaccine.

The V call is TRBV7-2, the J call TRBJ2-7; TRBD1 matches at 9 bases. Per the germline V gene, CDR1 is SGHTA and CDR2 is FQGNSA. This CDR3 is 16 amino acids long. The V gene end was trimmed by 2 bases and the J gene end by 0 bases; junction bases not matched to a gene: 5. The DNA of the CDR3 is TGTGCCAGCAGCTTAACCGGGACAGGGAACTCCTACGAGCAGTACTTC. Translating gives CASSLTGTGNSYEQYF.

The chain combines TRBV27 with TRBJ2-5, with D possibly being TRBD2 (6 bases). The CDR3 is 14 residues long. Germline values: CDR1 MNHEY, CDR2 SMNVEV (reference sequence). The V and J ends lost 4 bases and 7 bases respectively, with 16 bases between them. DNA of the CDR3: TGTGCCAGCAGTTCCCAGGACTATAGGGGGACCCAGTACTTC. The encoded protein is CASSSQDYRGTQYF.

The CDR3 region is CASSSFGGNLADTQYF. CDR3 in DNA: TGTGCCAGCAGCTCGTTTGGCGGGAACTTGGCAGATACGCAGTATTTT. V is TRBV7-3 and J is TRBJ2-3, with D perhaps TRBD2 (6 bases). Trimming shortened V by 4 bases and J by 4 bases, and 18 bases separated the two germline ends. This CDR3 region has 16 residues. The germline CDR1 and CDR2 sequences are SGHTA and FQGTGA.

The chain uses TRBV21-1 and TRBJ1-2. TRBV21-1 is shown as a pseudogene. CDR3 length: 16 residues. CDR3 region: CASSPSGGGDAYGYTF. The CDR3 bases are TGTGCCAGCAGCCCCTCGGGTGGGGGAGATGCCTATGGCTACACCTTC.

The CDR3 reads CAREGALSHF. CDR3 DNA: TGTGCCAGGGAGGGGGCCCTTAGCCACTTT. The J gene is TRBJ1-6, the V gene TRBV7-5; TRBD1 was called by the table and not checked on the DNA. TRBV7-5 is a documented pseudogene. CDR3 size: 10 residues.

This chain links TRBV20-1 with TRBJ2-7; 7 bases fit TRBD2. This CDR3 region has 11 residues. V trimming: 3 bases; J trimming: 6 bases; junction bases outside the gene matches: 2. Germline V gene lookup returns CDR1 DFQATT and CDR2 SNEGSKA (reference sequence). The CDR3 coding sequence is TGCAGTGCTAGGGGAGGGTTCGAGCAGTACTTC. Translated: CSARGGFEQYF.

This clone was seen just once. V gene TRBV3-1 (or the pseudogene TRBV3-2) combines with J gene TRBJ1-4; no firm D call. V gave up 2 bases and J gave up 5 bases, with 0 bases separating them. The germline V gene has CDR1 LGHDT and CDR2 YNNKEL (reference sequence). This CDR3 contains 11 residues. The CDR3: CASSQNEKLFF. CDR3 DNA sequence: TGTGCCAGCAGCCAAAATGAAAAACTGTTTTTT.

V is TRBV10-3 and J is TRBJ2-7; 12 bases are shared with TRBD2. V gave up 8 bases and J gave up 4 bases; unmatched junction bases: 3. CDR3 length: 13 residues. CDR1 ENHRY and CDR2 SYGVKD come from the germline V gene. The CDR3 nucleotides read TGTGCCATCGGGGGGACTAGCGGGTACGAGCAGTACTTC. It encodes CAIGGTSGYEQYF.

The chain carries TRBV9 and TRBJ1-2; tentative D call: TRBD1 (6 bases). The CDR3 has 13 residues. Germline CDR1 is SGDLS and CDR2 is YYNGEE. Trimming took off 6 bases at V and 1 base at J, with 10 bases between the two ends. CDR3 in DNA: TGTGCCAGCAACCGGGACAATAACTATGGCTACACCTTC. Protein: CASNRDNNYGYTF.

The chain uses TRBV5-1 and TRBJ2-7, with D perhaps TRBD2 (6 bases). The CDR3 length is 14 residues. V was clipped by 1 base and J by 2 bases, with 10 bases between them. From germline, CDR1 is SGHRS and CDR2 YFSETQ. Here the CDR3 DNA reads TGCGCCAGCAGCTTGTTAGCGGCGGCCTACGAGCAGTACTTC. Encoded protein: CASSLLAAAYEQYF. The full variable domain, rest sourced from reference TRBV5-1 and TRBJ2-7, is KAGVTQTPRYLIKTRGQQVTLSCSPISGHRSVSWYQQTPGQGLQFLFEYFSETQRNKGNFPGRFSGRQFSNSRSEMNVSTLELGDSALYLCASSLLAAAYEQYFGPGTRLTVT.

This sequence joins TRBV4-1 and TRBJ1-1; D is undetermined. CDR3 length: 17 residues. Germline CDR1 MGHRA, CDR2 YSYEKL. Trimming pared 5 bases from V and 0 bases from J, leaving 19 bases between. The DNA for the CDR3 is TGCGCCAGCAGCAGGCAGCAGACCTTCCGAATGAACACTGAAGCTTTCTTT. This translates into CASSRQQTFRMNTEAFF.

The genes are TRBV18 and TRBJ1-5; D possibly corresponds to TRBD1 (6 bases). Germline-derived CDR1 and CDR2 are KGHSH and LQKENI. The CDR3 covers 15 residues. V shed 6 bases and J shed 7 bases, with 19 bases lying between them. This CDR3 is CASSPGQLVAQPQHF. The CDR3 DNA is TGTGCCAGCTCCCCCGGACAGCTCGTTGCACAGCCCCAGCATTTT.

The chain has TRBV6-5 and TRBJ2-7, with TRBD2 matching 13 bases. The DNA matches TRBJ2-1 better at its end, which makes the J call doubtful. Germline assignment: CDR1 MNHEY and CDR2 SVGAGI. This CDR3 is 13 amino acids long. CDR3 bases: TGTGCCAGCGAGGGACTAGCGGGGCATGAGCAGTTCTTC. This encodes CASEGLAGHEQFF.

The chain is built from TRBV11-3 and TRBJ2-3, with unresolved D. CDR3 length equals 15 residues. Trimming removed 5 bases at V and 1 base at J, with 13 bases between. Germline values: CDR1 SGHNT, CDR2 YENEEA. The CDR3 sequence: CASSHKARRTDTQYF. CDR3 in DNA: TGTGCCAGCAGCCACAAGGCTAGGCGCACAGATACGCAGTATTTT.

The chain links TRBV27 to TRBJ2-2; D perhaps matches TRBD1 (6 bases). Germline assignment: CDR1 MNHEY and CDR2 SMNVEV (reference sequence). This CDR3 is 14 amino acids long. Trimming shortened V by 4 bases and J by 3 bases, and 9 bases separated the two germline ends. CDR3 loop: CASSYQGYTGELFF. CDR3 DNA: TGTGCCAGCAGTTACCAGGGGTACACCGGGGAGCTGTTTTTT.